A selection of T cell receptor beta chains follows, all from one sample in a study of cytomegalovirus exposure and HLA in healthy donors. Produced via immunoSEQ multiplex PCR; TCRdb's table is partial and in-frame only. The table records roughly 200,000 clones, roughly 80% of them present only once. The sequenced sample consisted of PBMCs. These receptors all stem from a female donor in good health and CMV-seronegative. Both conserved end residues are part of each CDR3. Some rows have no size entry. The others give once, few or many, or a class for an expanded clone.

V	J	size	CDR3
TRBV6-9	TRBJ2-1	few	CASSYETGEEDNEQFF
TRBV6-5	TRBJ1-2	few	CASSYLIQGNYGYTF
TRBV9	TRBJ2-2	-	CASSPRGGEDTGELFF
TRBV18	TRBJ2-1	-	CASSPPALSFSYNEQFF
TRBV27	TRBJ1-4	few	CASSFTGGRLANEKLFF
TRBV6-6	TRBJ2-1	-	CASTNGLAGGYNEQFF
TRBV7-3	TRBJ2-7	once	CASSFSQGGEQYF
TRBV7-8	TRBJ1-1	-	CASSFTDRGGVEAFF
TRBV6-1	TRBJ2-3	-	CASSEATGGNTQYF
TRBV6-1	TRBJ2-7	few	CASSVPYEQYF
TRBV7-9	TRBJ1-4	-	CASSLASGNEKLFF
TRBV7-2	TRBJ1-4	-	CASSPDAGDEKLFF
TRBV5-1	TRBJ2-1	-	CASSSGSRDRGNEQFF
TRBV30	TRBJ1-6	-	CAWRLGWNSPLHF
TRBV6-5	TRBJ1-1	-	CASSGRMGGIAEAFF
TRBV5-1	TRBJ2-2	-	CASSLALAGPGELFF
TRBV2	TRBJ2-7	-	CASNPPGQAREQYF
TRBV6-1	TRBJ2-3	once	CASSEPGLNSDTQYF
TRBV9	TRBJ1-5	-	CASSRTGAGGQPQHF
TRBV2	TRBJ1-4	once	CASIRQTGREEKLFF
TRBV7-2	TRBJ2-7	-	CASSLESGGAYEQYF
TRBV28	TRBJ1-5	-	CASSTGGGGGGSNQPQHF
TRBV6-6	TRBJ2-7	-	CASSYQTDSYYEQYF
TRBV2	TRBJ1-1	once	CASREGQYAQRNTEAFF
TRBV5-6	TRBJ2-5	-	CASSPPGGTEETQYF
TRBV9	TRBJ1-3	few	CASSTSSQGAGNTIYF
TRBV6-1	TRBJ1-2	-	CASSEGSHYGYTF
TRBV5-1	TRBJ1-1	-	CASSLSGENTEAFF
TRBV6-4	TRBJ2-1	few	CASSDWRHGQGQQFF